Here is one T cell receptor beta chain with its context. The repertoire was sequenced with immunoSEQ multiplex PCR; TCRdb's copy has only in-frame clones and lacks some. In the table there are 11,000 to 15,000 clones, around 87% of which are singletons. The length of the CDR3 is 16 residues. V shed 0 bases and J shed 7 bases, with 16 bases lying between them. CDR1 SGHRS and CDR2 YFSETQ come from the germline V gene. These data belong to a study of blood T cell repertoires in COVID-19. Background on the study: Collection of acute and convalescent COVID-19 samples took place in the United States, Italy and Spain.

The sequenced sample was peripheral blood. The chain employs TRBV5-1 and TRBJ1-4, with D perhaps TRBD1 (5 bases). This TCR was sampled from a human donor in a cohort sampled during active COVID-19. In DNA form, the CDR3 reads TGCGCCAGCAGCTTGGAGTGGCAGGGTAGTGGTGAAAAACTGTTTTTT. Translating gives CASSLEWQGSGEKLFF.